The clone carrying this TCR beta chain occurred many times. Its antigen remains unknown. The genomic DNA TCR beta CDR3 region underwent two rounds of multiplex PCR. Gene-specific TRBV and TRBJ primers were used in PCR round one. TCRdb re-analysed the multiplex PCR reads in MiXCR, keeping a single row per CDR3 protein. The sample includes about 12,000 distinct CDR3 sequences, nearly 55% of them seen just once. The sample comes from a study of prognosis after radiotherapy for stage I lung cancer. Overall study results and limits: Post-treatment Shannon entropy following stereotactic body radiation therapy was lower among patients who developed distant metastases.

The ends were cut back, 8 bases at V and 0 bases at J, with 16 bases in the middle. CDR1 is SNHLY and CDR2 is FYNNEI in the germline V gene. The CDR3 contains 15 residues. Sample: PBMCs, taken before or after stereotactic body radiation therapy (not recorded which). This TCR was recovered from a donor aged 50 or older with non-small cell lung cancer. The chain combines TRBV2 with TRBJ2-5, with D perhaps matching TRBD1 (6 bases). The CDR3 region is CASVLTGVHQETQYF. CDR3 sequence (DNA): TGTGCCAGCGTGTTGACAGGCGTACACCAAGAGACCCAGTACTTC.